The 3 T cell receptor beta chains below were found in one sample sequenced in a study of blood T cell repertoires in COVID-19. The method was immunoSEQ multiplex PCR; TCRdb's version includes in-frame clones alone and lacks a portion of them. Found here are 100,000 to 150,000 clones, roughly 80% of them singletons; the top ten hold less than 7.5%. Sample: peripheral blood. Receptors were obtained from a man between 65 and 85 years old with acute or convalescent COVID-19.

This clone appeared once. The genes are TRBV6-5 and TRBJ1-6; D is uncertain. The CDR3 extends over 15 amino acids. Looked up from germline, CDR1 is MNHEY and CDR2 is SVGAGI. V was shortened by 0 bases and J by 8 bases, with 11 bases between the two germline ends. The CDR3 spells CASSYSARLDSPLHF. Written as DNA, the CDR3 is TGTGCCAGCAGTTACTCGGCCCGTTTGGATTCACCCCTCCACTTT.

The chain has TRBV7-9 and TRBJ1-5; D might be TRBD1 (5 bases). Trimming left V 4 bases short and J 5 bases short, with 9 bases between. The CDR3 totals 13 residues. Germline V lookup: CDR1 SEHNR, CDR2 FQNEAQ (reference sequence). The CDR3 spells CASSWEQDQPQHF. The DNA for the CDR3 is TGTGCCAGCAGCTGGGAACAGGATCAGCCCCAGCATTTT.

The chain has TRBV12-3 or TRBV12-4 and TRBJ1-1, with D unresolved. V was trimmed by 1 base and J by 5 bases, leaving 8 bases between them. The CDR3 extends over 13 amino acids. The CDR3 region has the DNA TGTGCCAGCAGTTTAGATGGGAGAACTGAAGCTTTCTTT. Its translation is CASSLDGRTEAFF.